This note documents a single T cell receptor (beta chain) sequence. Its target is not known. CDR1 is MNHEY and CDR2 is SVGAGI in the germline V gene. Trimming removed 2 bases at V and 4 bases at J, with 11 bases between. The CDR3 covers 14 residues. This sample stems from a study of T cell responses to AZD1222 COVID-19 vaccine. Study-wide points: Regions 160-218 and 743-854 held dominance among vaccine-associated CD4 TCRs, which spanned spike. Spike-specific TCR depth and breadth grew after two AZD1222 doses.

Sequenced by immunoSEQ multiplex PCR; TCRdb stores in-frame clones only, minus some. Altogether 200,000 or so clones are present, 80% to 90% being singletons, with the ten largest covering around 8%. The chain uses TRBV6-5 and TRBJ1-2; D gene ambiguous. This receptor was taken from an adult in good health. The source was peripheral blood, collected on day 0 of AZD1222 vaccination. CDR3 coding DNA: TGTGCCAGCAGTTACGGAGTCTCCCTCTATGGCTACACCTTC. Its translation is CASSYGVSLYGYTF.